The source of this T cell receptor (beta chain) is a study of blood T cell repertoires in COVID-19. Looking at the study overall: Researchers got acute and convalescent COVID-19 samples from the United States, Italy and Spain. The cDNA or gDNA used as material had been derived from T cells, B-cell-depleted T cells, or PBMCs.

The protocol was immunoSEQ multiplex PCR, while the TCRdb copy is restricted to in-frame clones and leaves out a portion. The repertoire holds some 100,000 clones, with 70% to 85% as singletons. V was trimmed by 0 bases and J by 2 bases, leaving 8 bases between them. The V gene's germline CDR1 is KGHSH and CDR2 LQKENI. This CDR3 spans 15 amino acids. The source of this sequence is a woman older than 75 with active or convalescent COVID-19. V gene TRBV18 combines with J gene TRBJ1-3; D uncertain. The specimen sequenced was peripheral blood. CDR3 in amino acids: CASSPPFIAGNTIYF. DNA for the CDR3: TGTGCCAGCTCACCACCGTTTATCGCTGGAAACACCATATATTTT.